A selection of T cell receptor beta chains follows, all from one sample in a study of blood T cell repertoires in COVID-19. Only in-frame clones appear in the TCRdb table, and some are missing; sequencing was by immunoSEQ multiplex PCR. The data hold roughly 350,000 clones, with 85% observed a single time. The source material was peripheral blood. These receptors originate from a woman aged 18-29 years with acute or convalescent COVID-19. The CDR3 runs from the conserved cysteine through the conserved F or W. The order of the fields is V gene, CDR3 protein.

TRBV19,CASRPSGSGTGELFF
TRBV18,CASSPNSGGAYEQYF
TRBV5-1,CASSQAGQGADGYTF
TRBV7-6,CASSSDSQETQYF
TRBV30,CAWSASPPSLTDTQYF
TRBV3-1/TRBV3-2,CASSQETGTSGGGTDTQYF
TRBV6-5,CASSSPGQGLAEAFF
TRBV5-1,CASSLAFNRLEQFF
TRBV28,CASSYTGEGQPQHF
TRBV12-3/TRBV12-4,CASNYPGNEQFF
TRBV18,CASSPPTGGYETQYF
TRBV28,CASSLGSGRGTGELFF
TRBV2,CASTTGQGYGYTF
TRBV5-1,CASSNPRSGGVWNEQFF
TRBV24-1,CATSDLRSVNEQFF
TRBV3-1/TRBV3-2,CASSSREAQYF
TRBV5-8,CASSLVFSNEKLFF
TRBV6-5,CASSYRGLETQYF
TRBV5-8,CASSLGDRVPNEQFF